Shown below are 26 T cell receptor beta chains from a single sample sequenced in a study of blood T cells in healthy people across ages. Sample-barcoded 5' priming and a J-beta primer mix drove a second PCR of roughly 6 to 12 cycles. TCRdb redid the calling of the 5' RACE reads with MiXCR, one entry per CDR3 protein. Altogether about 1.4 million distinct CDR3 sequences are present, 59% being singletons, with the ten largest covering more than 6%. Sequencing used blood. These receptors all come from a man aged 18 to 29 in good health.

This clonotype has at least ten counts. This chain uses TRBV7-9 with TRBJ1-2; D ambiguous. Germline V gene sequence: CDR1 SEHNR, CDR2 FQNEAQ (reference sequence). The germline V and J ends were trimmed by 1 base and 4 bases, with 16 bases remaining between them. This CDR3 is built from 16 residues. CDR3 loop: CASSLVRAEVSYGYTF. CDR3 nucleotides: TGTGCCAGCAGCTTAGTAAGGGCGGAGGTCTCCTATGGCTACACCTTC.

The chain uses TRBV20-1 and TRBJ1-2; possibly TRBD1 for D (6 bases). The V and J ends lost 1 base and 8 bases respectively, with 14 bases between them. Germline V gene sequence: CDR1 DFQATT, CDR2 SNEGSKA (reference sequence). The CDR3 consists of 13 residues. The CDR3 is CSARAGQGYGYTF. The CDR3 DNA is TGCAGTGCTAGAGCTGGTCAGGGGTACGGCTACACCTTC.

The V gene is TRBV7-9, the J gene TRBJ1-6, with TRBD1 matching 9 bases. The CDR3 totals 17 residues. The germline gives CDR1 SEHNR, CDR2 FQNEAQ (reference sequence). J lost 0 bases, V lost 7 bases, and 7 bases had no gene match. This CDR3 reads CASTGRTGDSYNSPLHF. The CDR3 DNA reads TGTGCCAGCACCGGAAGGACAGGGGACTCCTATAATTCACCCCTCCACTTT.

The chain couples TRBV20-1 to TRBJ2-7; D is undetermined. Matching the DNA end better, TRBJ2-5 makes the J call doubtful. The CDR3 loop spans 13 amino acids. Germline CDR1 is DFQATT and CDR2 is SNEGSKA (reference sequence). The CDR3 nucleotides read TGCAGTGCTAGAGACGTTGGGGTGGAGACCCAGTACTTC. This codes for CSARDVGVETQYF.

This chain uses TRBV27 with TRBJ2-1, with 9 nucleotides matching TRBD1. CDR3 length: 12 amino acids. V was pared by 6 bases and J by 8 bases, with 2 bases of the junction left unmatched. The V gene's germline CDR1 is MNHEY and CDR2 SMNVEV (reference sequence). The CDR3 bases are TGTGCCAGCAGGGGGGACAGGGATGAGCAGTTCTTC. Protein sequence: CASRGDRDEQFF.

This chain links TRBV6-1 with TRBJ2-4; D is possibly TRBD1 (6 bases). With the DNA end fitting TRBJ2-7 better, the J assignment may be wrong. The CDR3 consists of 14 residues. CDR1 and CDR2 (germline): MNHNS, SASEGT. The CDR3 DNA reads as TGTGCCAGCAGCCTCATACCAGGGGACTACGAGCAGTACTTC. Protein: CASSLIPGDYEQYF.

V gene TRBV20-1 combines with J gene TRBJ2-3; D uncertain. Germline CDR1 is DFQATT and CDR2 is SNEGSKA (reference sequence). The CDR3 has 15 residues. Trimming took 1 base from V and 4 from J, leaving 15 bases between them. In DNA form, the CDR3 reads TGCAGTGCTAGAGGAGTCCCAAACACGGCAGATACGCAGTATTTT. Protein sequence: CSARGVPNTADTQYF.

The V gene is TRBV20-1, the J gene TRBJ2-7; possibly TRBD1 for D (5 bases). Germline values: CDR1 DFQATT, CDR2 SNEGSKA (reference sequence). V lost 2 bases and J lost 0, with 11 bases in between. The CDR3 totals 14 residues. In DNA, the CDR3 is TGCAGTGCTAGAAAGACAGTCAACTCCTACGAGCAGTACTTC. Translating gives CSARKTVNSYEQYF.

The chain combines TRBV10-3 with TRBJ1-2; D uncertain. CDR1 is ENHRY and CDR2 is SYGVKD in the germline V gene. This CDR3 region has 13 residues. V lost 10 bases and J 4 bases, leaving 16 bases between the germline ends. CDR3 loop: CATGRGAGYGYTF. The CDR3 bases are TGTGCCACCGGACGGGGAGCTGGCTATGGCTACACCTTC.

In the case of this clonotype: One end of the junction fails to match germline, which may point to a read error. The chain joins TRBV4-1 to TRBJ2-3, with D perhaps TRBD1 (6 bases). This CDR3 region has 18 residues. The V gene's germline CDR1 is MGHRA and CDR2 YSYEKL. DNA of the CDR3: TGTGCCAGCAGCCAAGTAGTAGTAGGGGACACCAACACAGATACGCAGTATTTT. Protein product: CASSQVVVGDTNTDTQYF.

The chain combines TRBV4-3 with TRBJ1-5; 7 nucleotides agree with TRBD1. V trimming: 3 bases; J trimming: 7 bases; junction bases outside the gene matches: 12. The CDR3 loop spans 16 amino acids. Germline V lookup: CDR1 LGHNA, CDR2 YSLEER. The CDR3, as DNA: TGCGCCAGCAGCCATACTACAGGGGACCCGAACCAGCCCCAGCATTTT. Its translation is CASSHTTGDPNQPQHF.

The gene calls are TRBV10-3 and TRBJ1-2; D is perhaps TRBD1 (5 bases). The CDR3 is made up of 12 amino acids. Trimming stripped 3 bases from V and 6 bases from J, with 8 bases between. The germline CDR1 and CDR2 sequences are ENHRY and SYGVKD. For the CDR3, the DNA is TGTGCCATCAGTGAAGGGGAGGATGGCTACACCTTC. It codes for CAISEGEDGYTF.

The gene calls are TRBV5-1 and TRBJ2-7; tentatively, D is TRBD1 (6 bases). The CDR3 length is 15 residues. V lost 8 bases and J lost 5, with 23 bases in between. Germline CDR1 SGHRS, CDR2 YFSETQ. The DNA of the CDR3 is TGCGCCAGTTTTGGGTCGGGACAACTCCTAAACGAGCAGTACTTC. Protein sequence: CASFGSGQLLNEQYF.

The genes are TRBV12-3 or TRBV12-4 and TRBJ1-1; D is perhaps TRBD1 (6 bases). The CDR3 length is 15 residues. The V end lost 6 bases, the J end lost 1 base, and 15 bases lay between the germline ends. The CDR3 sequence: CASSPAPTGNTEAFF. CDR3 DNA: TGTGCCAGCAGCCCCGCCCCGACAGGGAACACTGAAGCTTTCTTT.

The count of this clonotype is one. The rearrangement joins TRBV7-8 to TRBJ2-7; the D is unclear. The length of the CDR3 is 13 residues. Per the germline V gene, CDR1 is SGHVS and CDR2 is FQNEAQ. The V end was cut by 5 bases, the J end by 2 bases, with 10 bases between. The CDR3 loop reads CASSAQITYEQYF. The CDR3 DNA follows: TGTGCCAGCAGCGCACAGATAACCTACGAGCAGTACTTC. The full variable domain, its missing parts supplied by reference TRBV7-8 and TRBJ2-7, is GAGVSQSPRYKVAKRGQDVALRCDPISGHVSLFWYQQALGQGPEFLTYFQNEAQLDKSGLPSDRFFAERPEGSVSTLKIQRTQQEDSAVYLCASSAQITYEQYFGPGTRLTVT.

CDR3 coding DNA: TGCAGCGGCGGGGGGACGTCAGAGACCCAGTACTTC. Translating it yields CSGGGTSETQYF. The chain carries TRBV20-1 and TRBJ2-7; 8 bases fit TRBD2. The tail of the sequence fits TRBJ2-5 better, so the J call may be wrong. The CDR3 runs 12 residues. Per germline, CDR1 DFQATT and CDR2 SNEGSKA (reference sequence).

In nucleotides, the CDR3 is TGTGCCAGCAGCACCACAGGGACCCCTGGAAACACCATATATTTT. Encoded protein: CASSTTGTPGNTIYF. The chain recombines TRBV27 with TRBJ1-3; D is possibly TRBD1 (6 bases). V was pared by 6 bases and J by 2 bases, with 14 bases between. Per the germline V gene, CDR1 is MNHEY and CDR2 is SMNVEV (reference sequence). The CDR3 has 15 amino acids.

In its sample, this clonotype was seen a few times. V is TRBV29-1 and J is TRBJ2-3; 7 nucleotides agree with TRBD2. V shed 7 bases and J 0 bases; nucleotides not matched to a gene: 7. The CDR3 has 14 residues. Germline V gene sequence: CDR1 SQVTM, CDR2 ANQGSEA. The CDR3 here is CSASLLASTDTQYF. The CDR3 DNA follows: TGCAGCGCCTCCTTACTAGCGAGCACAGATACGCAGTATTTT.

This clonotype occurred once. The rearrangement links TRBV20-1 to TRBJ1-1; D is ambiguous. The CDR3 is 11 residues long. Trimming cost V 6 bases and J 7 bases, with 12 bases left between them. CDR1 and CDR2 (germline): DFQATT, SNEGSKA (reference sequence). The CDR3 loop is CSAPGVGEAFF. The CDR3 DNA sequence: TGCAGTGCCCCAGGAGTTGGTGAAGCTTTCTTT.

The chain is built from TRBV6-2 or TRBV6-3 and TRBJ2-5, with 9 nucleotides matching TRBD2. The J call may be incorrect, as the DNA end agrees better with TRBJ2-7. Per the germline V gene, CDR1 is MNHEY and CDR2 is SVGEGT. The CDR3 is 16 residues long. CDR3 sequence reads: CASSSFRSGSAHEQYF. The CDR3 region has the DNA TGTGCCAGCAGTAGTTTCCGTAGCGGGAGTGCCCACGAGCAGTACTTC.

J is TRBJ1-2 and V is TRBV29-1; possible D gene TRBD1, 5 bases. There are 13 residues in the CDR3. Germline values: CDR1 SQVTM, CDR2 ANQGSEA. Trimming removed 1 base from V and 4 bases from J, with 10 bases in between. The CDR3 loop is CSVEGVGPYGYTF. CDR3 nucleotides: TGCAGCGTTGAAGGTGTGGGACCCTATGGCTACACCTTC.

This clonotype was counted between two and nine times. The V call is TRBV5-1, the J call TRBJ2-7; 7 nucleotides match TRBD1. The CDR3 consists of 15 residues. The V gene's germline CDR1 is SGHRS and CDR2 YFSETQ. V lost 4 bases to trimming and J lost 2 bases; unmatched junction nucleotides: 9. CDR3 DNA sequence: TGCGCCAGCAGCACAAACCCGGGACAGACCTACGAGCAGTACTTC. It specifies CASSTNPGQTYEQYF.

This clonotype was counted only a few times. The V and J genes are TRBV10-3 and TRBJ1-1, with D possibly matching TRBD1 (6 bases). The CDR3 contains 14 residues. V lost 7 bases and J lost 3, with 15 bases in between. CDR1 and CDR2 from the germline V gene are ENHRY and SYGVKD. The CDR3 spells CAITNTGWDTEAFF. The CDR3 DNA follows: TGTGCCATCACTAACACAGGGTGGGACACTGAAGCTTTCTTT.

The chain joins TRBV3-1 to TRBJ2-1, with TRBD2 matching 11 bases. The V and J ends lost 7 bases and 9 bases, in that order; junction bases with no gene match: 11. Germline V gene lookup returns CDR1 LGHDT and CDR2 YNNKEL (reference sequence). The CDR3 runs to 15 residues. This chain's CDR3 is CASNRIAGGPGEQFF. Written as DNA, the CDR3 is TGTGCCAGCAACCGAATAGCGGGAGGGCCGGGTGAGCAGTTCTTC.

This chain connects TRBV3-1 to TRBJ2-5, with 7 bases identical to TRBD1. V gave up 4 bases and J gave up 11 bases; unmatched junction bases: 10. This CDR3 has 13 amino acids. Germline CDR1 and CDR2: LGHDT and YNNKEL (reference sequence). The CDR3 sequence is CASSRKTGMEQYF. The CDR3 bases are TGTGCCAGCAGCCGAAAGACAGGGATGGAGCAGTACTTC.

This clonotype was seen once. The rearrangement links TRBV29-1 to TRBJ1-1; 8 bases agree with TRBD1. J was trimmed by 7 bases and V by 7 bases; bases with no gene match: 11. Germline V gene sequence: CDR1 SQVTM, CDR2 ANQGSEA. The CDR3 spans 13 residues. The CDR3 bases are TGCAGCGGGGGGGACAGGAGCCTAATTGAAGCTTTCTTT. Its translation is CSGGDRSLIEAFF.